This TCR beta chain was sequenced during a study of shared clonotypes between healthy human individuals. Germline CDR1 and CDR2: MNHEY and SMNVEV (reference sequence). The CDR3 extends over 14 amino acids. Trimming pared 0 bases from V and 11 bases from J, leaving 16 bases between. Some clones are missing from TCRdb's copy, which holds only in-frame ones; the method was immunoSEQ multiplex PCR. This sample carries fewer than 850,000 clones, 90% of them seen once, and the ten largest clones take 34%. This clone was seen once. CD8 memory was a combination of CD45RO+ cells and CCR7-negative CD45RA+ TemRA cells.

This clonotype was obtained from a man aged 18 to 29 in good health. Some clones in this sample may be carry-over from other donors' samples. The chain couples TRBV27 to TRBJ1-1, with a tentative D call TRBD1 (5 bases). Sequencing input: memory CD8+ T cells from PBMCs. Documented subset: CD45RO+ cells pooled with CCR7-negative TemRA cells. The CDR3 DNA reads TGTGCCAGCAGTTTATCCCCCCGTAGGGGACCCGCTTTCTTT. It specifies CASSLSPRRGPAFF.